The 11 T cell receptor beta chains listed next were all sequenced from one sample in a study of T cell clonality in common variable immunodeficiency. Produced via immunoSEQ multiplex PCR; TCRdb's table is partial and in-frame only. The sample has under 65,000 clones, none seen only once; the top ten hold around 0.8%. Sequences were obtained from peripheral blood mononuclear cells. These TCRs come from a person aged 18 to 75 in good health.

This clone was seen many times. The missing CDR3 end, 3 residues past where the read stops, is filled in from the germline J gene. V usage is TRBV2 and J usage is TRBJ2-7; D is possibly TRBD1 (5 bases). This CDR3 is 14 amino acids long. Germline lookup yields CDR1 SNHLY and CDR2 FYNNEI. Trimming cost V 2 bases and J 5 bases, with 13 bases left between them. The CDR3 spells CASSEIRGQNEQYF. CDR3 bases read: TGTGCCAGCAGTGAAATTAGGGGTCAGAACGAG.

This clone was recorded at least ten times. The read terminates 3 residues ahead of where the CDR3 ends, so the germline J gene completes it. This rearrangement joins TRBV19 to TRBJ2-2, with no clear D. Trimming removed 1 base from V and 3 bases from J, with 6 bases in between. CDR3 length: 14 residues. The germline V gene has CDR1 LNHDA and CDR2 SQIVND (reference sequence). The CDR3 loop is CASSIVGHTGELFF. CDR3 DNA (partial): TGTGCCAGTAGTATAGTTGGGCACACCGGGGAG. Together with reference TRBV19 and TRBJ2-2, the CDR3 gives the full variable domain: DGGITQSPKYLFRKEGQNVTLSCEQNLNHDAMYWYRQDPGQGLRLIYYSQIVNDFQKGDIAEGYSVSREKKESFPLTVTSAQKNPTAFYLCASSIVGHTGELFFGEGSRLTVL.

This clone was seen at least ten times. The CDR3 extends 3 residues past the end of the read, so its final part is completed from the germline J gene. The rearrangement uses TRBV20-1 and TRBJ2-3; 8 nucleotides align to TRBD2. Losses at the gene ends were 0 bases for V and 2 bases for J; bases not matched to a gene: 7. The CDR3 spans 16 residues. Germline CDR1 DFQATT, CDR2 SNEGSKA (reference sequence). Here the CDR3 reads CSARDDPGGVTDTQYF. CDR3 bases read: TGCAGTGCTAGAGATGACCCGGGAGGGGTCACAGATACG.

The sample holds many counts of this clone. Read data end 3 residues before the CDR3 end; the end is taken from the germline J gene. J is TRBJ1-1 and V is TRBV20-1; 7 nucleotides align to TRBD1. The V and J ends lost 5 bases and 0 bases, in that order; junction bases with no gene match: 6. Germline V gene lookup returns CDR1 DFQATT and CDR2 SNEGSKA (reference sequence). The CDR3 totals 14 residues. The chain's CDR3 is CSARTGSLNTEAFF. The part of the CDR3 DNA that was read is TGCAGTGCTCGGACAGGCAGCCTGAACACTGAA.

This clone was counted at least ten times. The read finishes 3 residues shy of the CDR3 end, and the germline J gene is used to complete it. The rearrangement links TRBV19 to TRBJ2-3; TRBD2 matches 8 bases. The J segment lost 4 bases and the V segment lost 3 bases, leaving 6 bases of the junction unmatched. CDR1 and CDR2 (germline): LNHDA, SQIVND (reference sequence). CDR3 length: 15 amino acids. The CDR3 DNA, read in part, is TGTGCCAGTAGTATGCGGGAGGCGGCATCAGATACG. This translates into CASSMREAASDT. The full CDR3 sequence reads CASSMREAASDTQYF. The whole variable domain, filled in from reference TRBV19 and TRBJ2-3, reads DGGITQSPKYLFRKEGQNVTLSCEQNLNHDAMYWYRQDPGQGLRLIYYSQIVNDFQKGDIAEGYSVSREKKESFPLTVTSAQKNPTAFYLCASSMREAASDTQYFGPGTRLTVL.

This clone has ten or more counts. From the germline J gene comes the end of the CDR3, since the read stops 3 residues before it. This rearrangement joins TRBV20-1 to TRBJ2-3; TRBD2 matches 12 bases. Germline CDR1 reads DFQATT; CDR2 reads SNEGSKA (reference sequence). The CDR3 runs 20 residues. The sequenced part of the CDR3 DNA is TGCAGTGCTAGAGCCCATCAGGGCCTAGCGGGAGGGGGGCCCCAAGAGACG. Protein product: CSARAHQGLAGGGPQET. In full, the CDR3 is CSARAHQGLAGGGPQETQYF.

This clone was recorded at least ten times. The read terminates 3 residues before the CDR3 end, so the remaining end is supplied by the germline J gene. This chain connects TRBV5-4 to TRBJ1-1, with TRBD1 identical over 10 bases. Germline CDR1 and CDR2: SGHNT and YYREEE (reference sequence). This CDR3 contains 16 residues. Unmatched junction bases numbered 8, after V lost 3 bases and J lost 3 bases. The CDR3 sequence: CASSWDRGILDTEAFF. Incomplete CDR3 DNA: TGTGCCAGCAGCTGGGACAGGGGAATTCTTGACACTGAA. The full variable domain, its missing parts supplied by reference TRBV5-4 and TRBJ1-1, is ETGVTQSPTHLIKTRGQQVTLRCSSQSGHNTVSWYQQALGQGPQFIFQYYREEENGRGNFPPRFSGLQFPNYSSELNVNALELDDSALYLCASSWDRGILDTEAFFGQGTRLTVV.

This clone was detected ten times or more. The read ends 3 residues early relative to the CDR3; the germline J gene fills the gap. This sequence joins TRBV19 and TRBJ2-1, with 7 bases matching TRBD2. Trimming cost V 5 bases and J 2 bases; bases outside gene matches: 9. The length of the CDR3 is 16 residues. CDR1 and CDR2 from the germline V gene are LNHDA and SQIVND (reference sequence). CDR3 DNA (partial): TGTGCCAGTAGTGCCCATACTAGCGCGCCCTACAATGAG. Amino acid sequence: CASSAHTSAPYNE. The whole CDR3 protein reads CASSAHTSAPYNEQFF.

At least ten counts were recorded for this clone. The CDR3 end falls 3 residues outside the read, so it is completed with the germline J gene. The chain has TRBV12-3 or TRBV12-4 and TRBJ1-2; D not certain. The CDR3 spans 11 residues. CDR3 DNA (partial): TGTGCCAGCAGTTTAGAACGGACT. Encoded protein: CASSLERT. The full-length CDR3 reads as CASSLERTYTF.

This clone appeared a few times. The read falls 3 residues short of the CDR3 end, and the missing part is taken from the germline J gene. The J gene is TRBJ1-1, the V gene TRBV19; perhaps TRBD1 as D (5 bases). This CDR3 comprises 13 residues. Looked up from germline, CDR1 is LNHDA and CDR2 is SQIVND (reference sequence). The CDR3 protein is CASTRWGGPEAFF. The DNA read from the CDR3 is TGTGCCAGTACCCGGTGGGGGGGTCCGGAA.

The table lists this clone with many counts. The sequence runs out 3 residues before the end of the CDR3; the remainder is reconstructed from the germline J gene. The chain carries TRBV5-1 and TRBJ1-1, with a tentative D call TRBD1 (6 bases). CDR3 length: 14 residues. Germline V gene data show CDR1 as SGHRS and CDR2 as YFSETQ. Trimming stripped 5 bases from V and 1 base from J, with 12 bases between. The CDR3 loop is CASRAQGKNTEAFF. The sequenced part of the CDR3 DNA is TGCGCCAGCAGGGCTCAGGGGAAGAACACTGAA.